These 20 T cell receptor beta chains share one sample of origin, sequenced in a study of human T cells and chemical hapten exposure. From the RACE reads, TCRdb called clonotypes with MiXCR, one entry per CDR3 protein. The sample holds more than 75,000 distinct CDR3 sequences, roughly a tenth seen once. Time point indicated: patch test 2, 6 weeks after DPC sensitization. Documented treatment: therapeutic diphenylcyclopropenone sensitization with weekly scalp DPC. The material was whole blood, obtained in connection with sensitization to the hapten diphenylcyclopropenone (DPC). These receptors all stem from a middle-aged woman with alopecia areata. Some clones in this sample may be carry-over from other donors' samples.

The sample holds a few counts of this clonotype. V gene TRBV20-1 combines with J gene TRBJ1-6; D gene unclear. V lost 3 bases to trimming and J lost 3 bases, with 12 bases between them. The germline gives CDR1 DFQATT, CDR2 SNEGSKA (reference sequence). CDR3 size: 15 residues. CDR3 sequence: CSARVADLYNSPLHF. CDR3 DNA sequence: TGCAGTGCTAGGGTGGCCGACCTCTATAATTCACCCCTCCACTTT.

This clonotype was seen at least ten times. The chain is built from TRBV14 and TRBJ2-5; unclear D gene. CDR3 length equals 13 residues. CDR1 SGHDN and CDR2 FVKESK come from the germline V gene. The V end was cut by 1 base, the J end by 4 bases, with 7 bases between. CDR3 sequence reads: CASSQGLGETQYF. The DNA of the CDR3 is TGTGCCAGCAGCCAAGGACTCGGAGAGACCCAGTACTTC.

In this sample, this clonotype turned up a few times. The chain employs TRBV10-3 and TRBJ1-2; D not certain. CDR1 and CDR2 from the germline V gene are ENHRY and SYGVKD. V shed 3 bases and J shed 5 bases, with 4 bases lying between them. This CDR3 spans 11 amino acids. The CDR3 sequence: CAISDSYGYTF. The CDR3 coding sequence is TGTGCCATCAGTGACTCGTATGGCTACACCTTC.

This clonotype was seen repeatedly, ten times or more. This sequence joins TRBV11-2 and TRBJ1-4; D call uncertain. Trimming took 5 bases from V and 8 from J, leaving 18 bases between them. This CDR3 comprises 15 residues. Looked up from germline, CDR1 is SGHAT and CDR2 is FQNNGV. The CDR3 bases are TGTGCCAGCAGCCCCTGGCCGCCGGATCGAGAAAAACTGTTTTTT. Encoded protein: CASSPWPPDREKLFF.

This clonotype was seen many times. The J gene is TRBJ2-7, the V gene TRBV7-6, with D hard to call. The germline CDR1 and CDR2 sequences are SGHVS and FNYEAQ. The CDR3 is 14 amino acids. V lost 4 bases and J 2 bases, leaving 12 bases between the germline ends. CDR3 coding DNA: TGTGCCAGCAGCTCCACAGCGATTGCCTACGAGCAGTACTTC. Its protein is CASSSTAIAYEQYF.

The sample holds a few counts of this clonotype. This CDR3 is CASSQDRPLLKGTGNTIYF. The CDR3 DNA follows: TGTGCCAGCAGCCAAGATCGCCCACTCCTAAAGGGTACTGGAAACACCATATATTTT. The chain couples TRBV4-2 to TRBJ1-3; no reliable D call. V lost 0 bases and J lost 2, with 20 bases in between. Germline lookup yields CDR1 LGHNA and CDR2 YNFKEQ. The CDR3 is 19 residues long.

The rearrangement uses TRBV9 and TRBJ2-1, with D unclear. CDR1 is SGDLS and CDR2 is YYNGEE in the germline V gene. The CDR3 totals 13 residues. The V gene lost 3 bases and the J gene lost 2 bases, with 6 bases spanning the gap. CDR3 nucleotide sequence: TGTGCCAGCAGCGGTAGAACCTACAATGAGCAGTTCTTC. This encodes CASSGRTYNEQFF.

This clonotype appeared a few times. J is TRBJ2-1 and V is TRBV18; 14 nucleotides line up with TRBD2. CDR3 size: 17 residues. V was pared by 5 bases and J by 7 bases, with 10 bases of the junction left unmatched. Germline CDR1 KGHSH, CDR2 LQKENI. CDR3 nucleotides: TGTGCCAGCTCATCACGCTCCGGGACTAGCGGGAGTAATGAGCAGTTCTTC. Its translation: CASSSRSGTSGSNEQFF.

This clonotype was counted a few times. This chain joins TRBV2 and TRBJ2-1; D is undetermined. Per germline, CDR1 SNHLY and CDR2 FYNNEI. This CDR3 spans 12 amino acids. V dropped 2 bases and J dropped 7 bases, with 6 bases sitting between them. CDR3 bases: TGTGCCAGCAGTGAAAATGTTAATGAGCAGTTCTTC. Translation: CASSENVNEQFF.

Details on this clonotype: The junction departs from germline at one end; a sequencing error may be responsible. The chain is built from TRBV12-3 or TRBV12-4 and TRBJ1-4; D possibly corresponds to TRBD1 (5 bases). The CDR3 totals 14 residues. The CDR3 is CANSFAGPNEKLFF. In nucleotides, the CDR3 is TGTGCCAACAGTTTCGCAGGGCCTAATGAAAAACTGTTTTTT.

This clonotype has just a few counts. The rearrangement uses TRBV27 and TRBJ2-2; possible D gene TRBD2, 6 bases. Germline V gene sequence: CDR1 MNHEY, CDR2 SMNVEV (reference sequence). This CDR3 contains 14 residues. Trimming took 3 bases from V and 5 from J, leaving 10 bases between them. CDR3 protein: CASSLTRETGELFF. CDR3 coding DNA: TGTGCCAGCAGTTTGACCCGGGAGACCGGGGAGCTGTTTTTT.

The chain joins TRBV30 to TRBJ2-4; no firm D call. The CDR3 consists of 16 residues. Germline assignment: CDR1 GTSNPN and CDR2 SVGIG (reference sequence). Between the trimmed V and J ends, which lost 1 base and 0 bases, there was a span of 13 bases. CDR3 DNA sequence: TGTGCCTGGAGTGGCTCGACATTGCCAGCCAAAAACATTCAGTACTTC. This translates into CAWSGSTLPAKNIQYF. Based on the CDR3 plus reference TRBV30 and TRBJ2-4, the full variable domain is SQTIHQWPATLVQPVGSPLSLECTVEGTSNPNLYWYRQAAGRGLQLLFYSVGIGQISSEVPQNLSASRPQDRQFILSSKKLLLSDSGFYLCAWSGSTLPAKNIQYFGAGTRLSVL.

This clonotype appeared many times. The V gene is TRBV5-4, the J gene TRBJ2-7; the D gene is possibly TRBD1 (6 bases). V was shortened by 3 bases and J by 2 bases, with 12 bases between the two germline ends. CDR3 length: 14 amino acids. CDR1 is SGHNT and CDR2 is YYREEE in the germline V gene (reference sequence). The CDR3 nucleotides are TGTGCCAGCAGCTCAGGACAGCGGACCTACGAGCAGTACTTC. This sequence encodes CASSSGQRTYEQYF.

This clonotype was recorded many times. The rearrangement uses TRBV4-3 and TRBJ2-5, with D maybe TRBD1 (5 bases). V lost 0 bases to trimming and J lost 5 bases, with 13 bases between them. Germline CDR1 LGHNA, CDR2 YSLEER. The CDR3 has 15 amino acids. The CDR3 region is CASSQDLARVETQYF. Written as DNA, the CDR3 is TGCGCCAGCAGCCAAGATTTGGCCAGGGTGGAGACCCAGTACTTC.

This clonotype has a handful of counts. The chain joins TRBV18 to TRBJ2-7; TRBD1 aligns across 9 bases. CDR3 length equals 15 residues. With V trimmed by 6 bases and J by 2 bases, 8 bases remained unmatched. Germline CDR1 reads KGHSH; CDR2 reads LQKENI. CDR3 residues: CASSPGTGPTYEQYF. The CDR3 bases are TGTGCCAGCTCCCCCGGGACAGGGCCGACCTACGAGCAGTACTTC.

This clonotype was found many times. V gene TRBV4-3 combines with J gene TRBJ2-1; TRBD2 is a possible D gene (6 bases). The germline V gene encodes CDR1 LGHNA and CDR2 YSLEER. This CDR3 has 15 residues. The V and J ends lost 4 bases and 0 bases respectively, with 10 bases between them. CDR3 protein: CASSRDWSSYNEQFF. In DNA form, the CDR3 reads TGCGCCAGCAGCCGGGACTGGAGCTCCTACAATGAGCAGTTCTTC.

This clonotype appeared many times. CDR3 bases: TGTGCCAGCAGCATGGACAGGGGGGAAGCTGGAAAACTGTTTTTT. Translation: CASSMDRGEAGKLFF. This sequence joins TRBV7-8 and TRBJ1-4; 10 bases fit TRBD1. The V gene's germline CDR1 is SGHVS and CDR2 FQNEAQ. This CDR3 is built from 15 residues. V dropped 5 bases and J dropped 10; count of bases not matched to a gene: 10.

This chain uses TRBV21-1 with TRBJ2-2; the table's TRBD2 call for D was not verified on the DNA. TRBV21-1 is deemed a pseudogene. The CDR3 length is 15 residues. The CDR3 region is CASRGPGLGSGELFF. In DNA form, the CDR3 reads TGTGCCAGCAGAGGTCCGGGACTAGGATCCGGGGAGCTGTTTTTT.

The chain uses TRBV6-2 or TRBV6-3 and TRBJ2-3; 7 bases agree with TRBD2. This CDR3 spans 15 amino acids. Trimming at V came to 6 bases and at J to 3 bases, leaving 9 bases not matched to a gene. CDR1 is MNHEY and CDR2 is SVGEGT in the germline V gene. For the CDR3, the DNA is TGTGCCAGCAGCCCCGGGGGACTACCGACAGATACGCAGTATTTT. As protein: CASSPGGLPTDTQYF.

This chain joins TRBV9 and TRBJ2-3; D unresolved. CDR3 length equals 12 residues. CDR1 is SGDLS and CDR2 is YYNGEE in the germline V gene. Trimming shortened V by 3 bases and J by 0 bases, and 2 bases separated the two germline ends. This chain's CDR3 is CASSASTDTQYF. For the CDR3, the DNA is TGTGCCAGCAGCGCTAGCACAGATACGCAGTATTTT. Together with reference TRBV9 and TRBJ2-3, the CDR3 gives the full variable domain: DSGVTQTPKHLITATGQRVTLRCSPRSGDLSVYWYQQSLDQGLQFLIQYYNGEERAKGNILERFSAQQFPDLHSELNLSSLELGDSALYFCASSASTDTQYFGPGTRLTVL.